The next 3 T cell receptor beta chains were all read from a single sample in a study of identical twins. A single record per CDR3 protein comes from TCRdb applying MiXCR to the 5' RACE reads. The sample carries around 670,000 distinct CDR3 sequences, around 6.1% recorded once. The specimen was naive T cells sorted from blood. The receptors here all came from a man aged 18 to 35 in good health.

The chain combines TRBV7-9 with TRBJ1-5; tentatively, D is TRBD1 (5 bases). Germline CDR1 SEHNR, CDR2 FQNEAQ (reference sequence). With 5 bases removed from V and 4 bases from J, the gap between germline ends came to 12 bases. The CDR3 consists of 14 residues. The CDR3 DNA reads TGTGCCAGCAGCCGGGACCCACCTAATCAGCCCCAGCATTTT. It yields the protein CASSRDPPNQPQHF.

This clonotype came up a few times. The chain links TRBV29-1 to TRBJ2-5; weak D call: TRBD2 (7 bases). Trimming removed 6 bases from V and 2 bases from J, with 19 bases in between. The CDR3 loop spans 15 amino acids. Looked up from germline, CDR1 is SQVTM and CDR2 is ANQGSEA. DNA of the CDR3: TGCAGCGTCGATACAGGGAGGGGGATACAAGAGACCCAGTACTTC. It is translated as CSVDTGRGIQETQYF.

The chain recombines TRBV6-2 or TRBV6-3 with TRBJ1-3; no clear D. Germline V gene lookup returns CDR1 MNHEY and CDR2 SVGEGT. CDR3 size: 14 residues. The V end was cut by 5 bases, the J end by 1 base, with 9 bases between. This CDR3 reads CASSNGLSGNTIYF. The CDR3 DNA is TGTGCCAGCAGTAACGGACTTTCTGGAAACACCATATATTTT.